A single count supports the clone carrying this T cell receptor (beta chain). Its antigen remains unidentified. V lost 1 base and J lost 4, with 13 bases in between. There are 15 residues in the CDR3. CDR1 is MNHEY and CDR2 is SMNVEV in the germline V gene (reference sequence). This sample is drawn from a study of cytomegalovirus exposure and HLA in healthy donors. Study summary: The 100 to 150 validation repertoires were reported in a later analysis to have been generated on the same platform as the roughly 700 first-cohort repertoires. Study observations and caveats: The dataset shows that most TCR sequences were rare, while some public TCRs occurred in many donors. It was found in a later analysis that first-cohort TCR clusters tended to co-occur in the 90 to 150 validation repertoires. Confirmation in vitro established that a few CMV-associated chains were specific for CMV antigens.

Using immunoSEQ multiplex PCR, the repertoire was profiled, and TCRdb retains in-frame clones only, with some absent. The table has hundreds of thousands of clones, more than 75% seen once. The chain uses TRBV27 and TRBJ2-5, with D possibly TRBD2 on 6 matching bases. This sequence originates from a man in his late teens or twenties in good health and CMV-seropositive. Sequenced material: PBMCs. CDR3 DNA: TGTGCCAGCAGTTTATTGGGGGGAAAGGGAGAGACCCAGTACTTC. Protein: CASSLLGGKGETQYF.